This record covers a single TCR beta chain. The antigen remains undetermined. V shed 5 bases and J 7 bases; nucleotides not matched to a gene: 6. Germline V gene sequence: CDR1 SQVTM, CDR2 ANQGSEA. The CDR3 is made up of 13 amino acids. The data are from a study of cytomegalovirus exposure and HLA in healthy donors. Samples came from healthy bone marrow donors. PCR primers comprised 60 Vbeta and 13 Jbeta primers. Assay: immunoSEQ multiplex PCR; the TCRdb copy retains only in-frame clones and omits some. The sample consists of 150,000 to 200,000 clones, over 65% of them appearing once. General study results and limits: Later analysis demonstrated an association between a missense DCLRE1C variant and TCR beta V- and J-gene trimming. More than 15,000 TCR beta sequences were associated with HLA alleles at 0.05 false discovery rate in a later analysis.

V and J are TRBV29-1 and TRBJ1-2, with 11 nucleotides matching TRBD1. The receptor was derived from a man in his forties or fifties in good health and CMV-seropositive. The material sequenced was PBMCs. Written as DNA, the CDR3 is TGCAGCGTTCTCGGACAGGGGGCGCTTGGCTACACCTTC. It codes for CSVLGQGALGYTF. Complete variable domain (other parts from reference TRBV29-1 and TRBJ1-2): SAVISQKPSRDICQRGTSLTIQCQVDSQVTMMFWYRQQPGQSLTLIATANQGSEATYESGFVIDKFPISRPNLTFSTLTVSNMSPEDSSIYLCSVLGQGALGYTFGSGTRLTVV.